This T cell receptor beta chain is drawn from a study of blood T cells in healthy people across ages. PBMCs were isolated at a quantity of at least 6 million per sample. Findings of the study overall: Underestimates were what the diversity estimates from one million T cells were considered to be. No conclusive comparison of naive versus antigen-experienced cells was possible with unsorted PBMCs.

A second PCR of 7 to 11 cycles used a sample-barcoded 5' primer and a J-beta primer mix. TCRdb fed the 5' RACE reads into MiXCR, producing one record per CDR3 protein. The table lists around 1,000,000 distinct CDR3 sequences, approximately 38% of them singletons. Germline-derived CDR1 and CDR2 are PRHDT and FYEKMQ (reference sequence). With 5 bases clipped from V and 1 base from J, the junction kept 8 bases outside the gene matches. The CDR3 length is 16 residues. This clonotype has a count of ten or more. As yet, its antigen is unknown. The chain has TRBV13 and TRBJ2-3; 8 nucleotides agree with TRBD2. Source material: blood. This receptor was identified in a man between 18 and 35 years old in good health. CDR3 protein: CASSPSGLAGTDTQYF. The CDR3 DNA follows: TGTGCCAGCAGCCCATCTGGACTAGCCGGCACAGATACGCAGTATTTT.